This T cell receptor beta chain was documented in a study of OX40 agonist ivuxolimab in advanced cancers. For the study at large: Ivuxolimab is a fully human IgG2 antibody that activates OX40 (CD134). Patients were dosed intravenously with ivuxolimab at 0.01 to 10 mg/kg every 2 weeks. Study-wide points: Partial responders receiving 0.1-3.0 mg/kg showed among the lowest clonal expansion. More expanded clones were seen, on average, in CD8+ T cells than in CD4+.

Profiling relied on immunoSEQ multiplex PCR, and the TCRdb table lists in-frame clones only, not all of them. This sample has about 40,000 clones, with 85% found just once. Worth noting for this clone: Its antigen remains unidentified.

The CDR3 extends over 14 amino acids. The germline V gene encodes CDR1 SGHTS and CDR2 YDEGEE. V gene TRBV5-8 combines with J gene TRBJ2-5; D gene unclear. The end of the DNA is better explained by TRBJ2-7, so the J call may be wrong. The TCR originated in an adult with an advanced solid tumor such as melanoma, head and neck, liver or kidney cancer. The sample here was CD4+ or CD8+ T cells sorted from blood, taken in a trial of the OX40 agonist ivuxolimab. CDR3 bases: TGTGCCAGCAGCGCAAGGGTTGTCACCTACGAGCAGTACTTC. This gives the protein CASSARVVTYEQYF.